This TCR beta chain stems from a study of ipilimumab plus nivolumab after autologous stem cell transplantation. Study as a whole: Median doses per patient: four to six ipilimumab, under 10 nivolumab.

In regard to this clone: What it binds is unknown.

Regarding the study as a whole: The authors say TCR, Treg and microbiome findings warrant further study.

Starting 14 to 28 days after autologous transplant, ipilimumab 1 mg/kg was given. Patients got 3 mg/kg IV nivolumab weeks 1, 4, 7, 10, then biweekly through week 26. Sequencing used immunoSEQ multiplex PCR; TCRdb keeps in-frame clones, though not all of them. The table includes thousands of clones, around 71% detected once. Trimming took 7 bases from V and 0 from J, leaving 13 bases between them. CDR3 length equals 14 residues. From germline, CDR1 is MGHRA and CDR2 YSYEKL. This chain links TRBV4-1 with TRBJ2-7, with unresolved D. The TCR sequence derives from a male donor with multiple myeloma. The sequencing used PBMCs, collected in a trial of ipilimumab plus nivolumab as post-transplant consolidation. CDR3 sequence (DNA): TGCGCCAGCACCCCCGATCTTGGCTCCTACGAGCAGTACTTC. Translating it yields CASTPDLGSYEQYF.